One sample yielded the 13 T cell receptor beta chains listed below, sequenced in a study of shared clonotypes between healthy human individuals. Here immunoSEQ multiplex PCR was the method, and the copy in TCRdb shows in-frame clones only, minus some. In the table there are some 2,000,000 clones, almost 96% of which are singletons. The sample consisted of naive CD4+ T cells sorted from blood. The subset here: CD45RA+ positively selected. The receptor source for this set is a man aged 18 to 30 in good health.

This chain connects TRBV28 to TRBJ1-2, with 7 bases matching TRBD1. From germline, CDR1 is MDHEN and CDR2 SYDVKM. Unmatched junction bases numbered 12, after V lost 6 bases and J lost 5 bases. This CDR3 is built from 15 residues. CDR3 loop: CASRVGTAPFYGYTF. CDR3 DNA sequence: TGTGCCAGCAGGGTAGGGACAGCACCTTTTTATGGCTACACCTTC.

The V gene is TRBV5-1, the J gene TRBJ1-2; TRBD1 agrees at 7 bases. Germline CDR1 is SGHRS and CDR2 is YFSETQ. J lost 13 bases, V lost 4 bases, and 16 bases had no gene match. CDR3 size: 14 residues. The DNA of the CDR3 is TGCGCCAGCAGCGAAGGGACAGTTGGATGGGGTGGCACCTTC. This gives the protein CASSEGTVGWGGTF.

The chain joins TRBV5-6 to TRBJ1-5; D remains unclear. Germline loops: CDR1 SGHDT, CDR2 YYEEEE. V lost 4 bases, J lost 2 bases, and 16 bases lay in between. The CDR3 covers 16 residues. As DNA, the CDR3 is TGTGCCAGCAGCCCCGTTAAGGCGGGCGGCAATCAGCCCCAGCATTTT. Its protein product is CASSPVKAGGNQPQHF.

The V and J genes are TRBV5-1 and TRBJ2-1, with TRBD2 matching 12 bases. V was pared by 4 bases and J by 7 bases, with 9 bases of the junction left unmatched. Germline assignment: CDR1 SGHRS and CDR2 YFSETQ. The CDR3 spans 16 residues. In DNA, the CDR3 is TGCGCCAGCAGCCGAAGACTAGCGGGAGAGGAGAATGAGCAGTTCTTC. Translating it yields CASSRRLAGEENEQFF.

The rearrangement uses TRBV30 and TRBJ2-7, with TRBD1 matching over 9 bases. The trim removed 0 bases at V and 5 bases at J, leaving 11 bases unmatched. Per the germline V gene, CDR1 is GTSNPN and CDR2 is SVGIG (reference sequence). The CDR3 is 16 residues long. CDR3 DNA: TGTGCCTGGAGTGTACACAGGGGGCCCTTAAGGGACGAGCAGTACTTC. Translation: CAWSVHRGPLRDEQYF.

The chain uses TRBV5-5 and TRBJ1-1; a possible D gene is TRBD1 (5 bases). With 0 bases removed from V and 10 bases from J, the gap between germline ends came to 16 bases. This CDR3 has 14 residues. Germline values: CDR1 SGHKS, CDR2 YYEKEE (reference sequence). CDR3 loop: CASSLEVLGRAAFF. Here the CDR3 DNA reads TGTGCCAGCAGCTTGGAGGTTTTAGGCAGGGCAGCTTTCTTT. The full variable domain, with the rest looked up from reference TRBV5-5 and TRBJ1-1, is DAGVTQSPTHLIKTRGQQVTLRCSPISGHKSVSWYQQVLGQGPQFIFQYYEKEERGRGNFPDRFSARQFPNYSSELNVNALLLGDSALYLCASSLEVLGRAAFFGQGTRLTVV.

The J gene is TRBJ2-6, the V gene TRBV2; D may be TRBD1 (6 bases). Germline CDR1 and CDR2: SNHLY and FYNNEI. The CDR3 spans 16 residues. The V end lost 7 bases, the J end lost 0 bases, and 13 bases lay between the germline ends. CDR3 DNA: TGTGCCAGCATGACAGGTCTTAACTCTGGGGCCAACGTCCTGACTTTC. Residues: CASMTGLNSGANVLTF.

This clone was observed a single time. The chain is built from TRBV6-5 and TRBJ2-5; D may be TRBD2 (6 bases). Germline V gives CDR1 MNHEY, CDR2 SVGAGI. V shed 6 bases and J shed 4 bases, with 18 bases lying between them. This CDR3 has 15 residues. As DNA, the CDR3 is TGTGCCAGCAGCCGCCTAACGGGAGTGGGAGAGACCCAGTACTTC. This codes for CASSRLTGVGETQYF.

The chain recombines TRBV6-6 with TRBJ2-2; a weak D match, TRBD2 (5 bases). Germline-derived CDR1 and CDR2 are MNHNY and SVGAGI (reference sequence). The CDR3 is made up of 15 amino acids. V was cut by 0 bases and J by 6 bases, with 11 bases left in between. CDR3: CASSYSRAYAGELFF. CDR3 in DNA: TGTGCCAGCAGTTACTCGAGGGCATACGCCGGGGAGCTGTTTTTT.

The J gene is TRBJ1-2, the V gene TRBV10-1, with D possibly being TRBD1 (5 bases). Trimming took off 11 bases at V and 2 bases at J, with 12 bases between the two ends. Per the germline V gene, CDR1 is WNHNN and CDR2 is SYGVQD (reference sequence). The CDR3 contains 12 residues. DNA of the CDR3: TGCGCCCGCGGCGAGGGGAACTATGGCTACACCTTC. It translates to CARGEGNYGYTF.

V gene TRBV30 combines with J gene TRBJ2-1; possibly TRBD2 for D (6 bases). The CDR3 totals 17 residues. Germline values: CDR1 GTSNPN, CDR2 SVGIG (reference sequence). The V end lost 0 bases, the J end lost 5 bases, and 20 bases lay between the germline ends. The CDR3 sequence: CAWSVLAGTGLNNEQFF. Written as DNA, the CDR3 is TGTGCCTGGAGTGTACTGGCGGGGACGGGACTCAACAATGAGCAGTTCTTC.

The CDR3 sequence is CASSPRSGALEQYF. The CDR3 nucleotides read TGTGCCAGCTCCCCCCGGTCAGGGGCTCTCGAGCAGTACTTC. J is TRBJ2-7 and V is TRBV6-5, with D possibly matching TRBD1 (6 bases). Between the trimmed V and J ends, which lost 8 bases and 6 bases, there was a span of 20 bases. The CDR3 has 14 residues. Germline-derived CDR1 and CDR2 are MNHEY and SVGAGI.

This chain links TRBV19 with TRBJ1-4, with D maybe TRBD1 (6 bases). CDR3 length: 16 residues. Germline lookup yields CDR1 LNHDA and CDR2 SQIVND (reference sequence). Trimming cost V 3 bases and J 0 bases, with 11 bases left between them. In nucleotides, the CDR3 is TGTGCCAGTAGTATGGACAGAACTGCAACTAATGAAAAACTGTTTTTT. Residues: CASSMDRTATNEKLFF.